This T cell receptor beta chain derives from a study of Graves' ophthalmopathy and Graves' hyperthyroidism. The TCR beta CDR3 regions underwent amplification from RNA transcripts. In the first round, RT-PCR was carried out with HTBI primers, and a multiplex PCR formed the second round. TCRdb redid the calling of the multiplex PCR reads with MiXCR, one entry per CDR3 protein. The sample lists 580,000 or so distinct CDR3 sequences, 35% to 45% occurring once. General study points: The model predicted ophthalmopathy progression with 60% to 71% sensitivity and approximately 72% specificity. Blood also held most thyroid clonotypes expanded above 0.001 frequency.

This clonotype was detected many times. Its specificity is not known. The CDR3 spans 14 residues. Germline CDR1 DFQATT, CDR2 SNEGSKA (reference sequence). V dropped 5 bases and J dropped 3 bases, with 17 bases sitting between them. This receptor was identified in an adult man with Graves' hyperthyroidism. The V and J genes are TRBV20-1 and TRBJ2-7; maybe TRBD1 (6 bases). The specimen sequenced was peripheral blood or thyroid tissue (not recorded which). CDR3 nucleotides: TGCAGTGCTTCCGCAGGGGATGGTAACTACGAGCAGTACTTC. Translating gives CSASAGDGNYEQYF.